The 8 T cell receptor beta chains given below trace back to one sample, sequenced in a study of tumor-infiltrating lymphocytes in localized non-small cell lung cancer. The repertoire was sequenced with immunoSEQ multiplex PCR; TCRdb's copy has only in-frame clones and lacks some. The table lists 25,000 or so clones, just under 75% of them singletons. The material sequenced was lung tumor tissue. The receptor set was obtained from a human donor with non-small cell lung cancer.

The chain employs TRBV7-8 and TRBJ2-2; the D call may be TRBD1 or TRBD2 (5 bases each). The CDR3 sequence is 18 residues long. Germline lookup yields CDR1 SGHVS and CDR2 FQNEAQ. Trimming removed 2 bases from V and 3 bases from J, with 19 bases in between. Here the CDR3 reads CASSLRIFTGTDTGELFF. The CDR3 bases are TGTGCCAGCAGCTTACGGATATTTACGGGGACGGACACCGGGGAGCTGTTTTTT.

CDR3 sequence (DNA): TGTGCCAGCAGCTCCGGCCGGGCGGGGGGGGCCTACAATGAGCAGTTCTTC. Translation gives CASSSGRAGGAYNEQFF. The chain carries TRBV11-2 and TRBJ2-1; 9 bases map to TRBD2. V was clipped by 4 bases and J by 2 bases; unmatched bases: 9. The CDR3 is 17 amino acids. Germline V CDR1 and CDR2: SGHAT, FQNNGV.

The rearrangement links TRBV7-6 to TRBJ1-1; D is unresolved. Per the germline V gene, CDR1 is SGHVS and CDR2 is FNYEAQ. This CDR3 comprises 12 residues. V was shortened by 1 base and J by 8 bases, with 8 bases between the two germline ends. CDR3 amino acids: CASSLEVGEAFF. CDR3 coding DNA: TGTGCCAGCAGCTTAGAGGTCGGGGAAGCTTTCTTT.

The chain carries TRBV29-1 and TRBJ1-1; 10 bases align to TRBD1. The CDR3 is made up of 14 amino acids. The junction had 5 bases not matched to a gene; V was cut back by 7 bases and J by 0 bases. Germline CDR1 and CDR2: SQVTM and ANQGSEA. The CDR3 coding sequence is TGCAGCGCCGGGACAGGGGCCTTGAACACTGAAGCTTTCTTT. It specifies CSAGTGALNTEAFF. The whole variable domain, remainder taken from reference TRBV29-1 and TRBJ1-1, is SAVISQKPSRDICQRGTSLTIQCQVDSQVTMMFWYRQQPGQSLTLIATANQGSEATYESGFVIDKFPISRPNLTFSTLTVSNMSPEDSSIYLCSAGTGALNTEAFFGQGTRLTVV.

The V gene is TRBV11-3, the J gene TRBJ2-7, with D perhaps TRBD2 (5 bases). This CDR3 region has 15 residues. The V and J ends lost 4 bases and 4 bases respectively, with 17 bases between them. Germline CDR1 and CDR2: SGHNT and YENEEA. The CDR3 here is CASSSSDGRGYEQYF. CDR3 bases: TGTGCCAGCAGCTCGTCGGACGGACGGGGTTACGAGCAGTACTTC.

This clone appeared once. The chain recombines TRBV15 with TRBJ1-5; D perhaps matches TRBD1 (5 bases). CDR3 length: 14 residues. Germline assignment: CDR1 LNHNV and CDR2 YYDKDF (reference sequence). Trimming took off 8 bases at V and 3 bases at J, with 14 bases between the two ends. Written as DNA, the CDR3 is TGTGCCACCGGGGCAGGGAGGTACAATCAGCCCCAGCATTTT. It codes for CATGAGRYNQPQHF.

The gene calls are TRBV30 and TRBJ1-5, with 9 positions matching TRBD1. The V gene's germline CDR1 is GTSNPN and CDR2 SVGIG (reference sequence). There are 16 residues in the CDR3. V lost 2 bases, J lost 3 bases, and 8 bases stayed unmatched. CDR3 sequence reads: CAWSRWGQGPNQPQHF. The CDR3 DNA is TGTGCCTGGAGTCGCTGGGGACAGGGACCCAATCAGCCCCAGCATTTT.

This chain connects TRBV4-3 to TRBJ1-1; D is possibly TRBD1 (6 bases). The CDR3 contains 19 residues. V was cut by 0 bases and J by 4 bases, with 24 bases left in between. Per germline, CDR1 LGHNA and CDR2 YSLEER. CDR3 protein: CASSQEGGRTGQRGTEAFF. The CDR3 nucleotides are TGCGCCAGCAGCCAAGAAGGAGGGCGTACAGGGCAGCGGGGCACTGAAGCTTTCTTT.